This T cell receptor beta chain appears in the sequencing data of a study of cytomegalovirus exposure and HLA in healthy donors. Amplification used 60 Vbeta primers and 13 Jbeta primers. In the original workflow: Later reanalysis found about 78 million unique TCR beta chains, approximately 11 million of them shared. TCRdb's copy holds only in-frame clones and misses some; the assay was immunoSEQ multiplex PCR. Clone size and V and J calls were adopted from that table, with D and trimming inferred from the DNA. This sample has under 300,000 clones; 86% occur once, and the top ten carry roughly 4%. This clone was detected once. Antigen specificity is unknown. Whole-study results and caveats: In an earlier analysis, in some 500 donors, most V segments appeared productive either ~90% or ~30% of the time. Researchers counted roughly 150 TCR beta chains as cytomegalovirus-associated. Despite most TCR sequences being rare, some public TCRs occurred in many donors.

V lost 1 base and J 0 bases, leaving 6 bases between the germline ends. This CDR3 has 15 amino acids. Germline V gene sequence: CDR1 SGHTA, CDR2 FQGNSA. The sequencing sample was made of PBMCs. The TCR sequence derives from a man aged 35 to 55 in good health and CMV-seropositive. The rearrangement links TRBV7-2 to TRBJ1-4; no definite D call. The CDR3, as DNA: TGTGCCAGCAGCTTAGGAGGGTCAACTAATGAAAAACTGTTTTTT. Translating it yields CASSLGGSTNEKLFF.